Presented here are 8 T cell receptor beta chains from one specimen sequenced in a study of cytomegalovirus exposure and HLA in healthy donors (dated by TCRdb to about 2017). Library prep was done by the immunoSEQ multiplex PCR assay. A mixture of 60 forward primers for TCR Vbeta segments and 13 reverse primers for TCR Jbeta segments was used in the multiplex PCR. TCRdb obtained this table from immuneACCESS and retained in-frame rearrangements with V and J assigned. These tables miss some clones; where compared with another copy, unresolved V genes account for less than half of the shortfall, and the remainder is unexplained. The sample yields approximately 100,000 clones; 74% were counted once. More than 2% of the sample belongs to the ten largest clones. The sample consisted of PBMCs. All receptors derive from a man aged 50-59 years in good health and CMV-seropositive.

This chain connects TRBV9 to TRBJ2-1; D possibly corresponds to TRBD2 (6 bases). Germline V CDR1 and CDR2: SGDLS, YYNGEE. V lost 1 base and J lost 10, with 18 bases in between. The CDR3 is 15 amino acids. CDR3 DNA sequence: TGTGCCAGCAGCGTACGGGGGAGTCCCCCGGGGGAGCAGTTCTTC. Translation gives CASSVRGSPPGEQFF.

This chain connects TRBV6-4 to TRBJ2-4, with 12 bases lining up with TRBD2. The CDR3 contains 18 residues. Germline V gene sequence: CDR1 MRHNA, CDR2 SNTAGT. Trimming took 8 bases from V and 5 from J; bases not matched to a gene: 16. CDR3 sequence: CASPPSGLAGGQENIQYF. In DNA form, the CDR3 reads TGTGCCAGCCCCCCGAGCGGGCTAGCGGGGGGGCAGGAAAACATTCAGTACTTC.

This clone was counted between two and nine times. This chain joins TRBV29-1 and TRBJ1-2; 8 bases map to TRBD1. There are 13 residues in the CDR3. With 6 bases clipped from V and 2 bases from J, the junction kept 5 bases outside the gene matches. Germline V gives CDR1 SQVTM, CDR2 ANQGSEA. This CDR3 reads CSVAGGPNYGYTF. The CDR3 DNA reads TGCAGCGTCGCAGGGGGCCCCAACTATGGCTACACCTTC.

V gene TRBV9 combines with J gene TRBJ2-3, with 9 bases fitting TRBD2. J was trimmed by 2 bases and V by 0 bases; bases with no gene match: 4. This CDR3 spans 16 amino acids. The V gene's germline CDR1 is SGDLS and CDR2 YYNGEE. For the CDR3, the DNA is TGTGCCAGCAGCGTAGAGGGACTAGCAAACACAGATACGCAGTATTTT. Translation gives CASSVEGLANTDTQYF.

This chain joins TRBV7-8 and TRBJ1-2; 10 positions agree with TRBD1. CDR3 length: 15 amino acids. From germline, CDR1 is SGHVS and CDR2 FQNEAQ. Unmatched junction bases numbered 8, after V lost 4 bases and J lost 6 bases. The chain's CDR3 is CASSWQGGTGDGYTF. CDR3 DNA: TGTGCCAGCAGCTGGCAGGGGGGGACAGGGGATGGCTACACCTTC.

This clone was seen only a few times. The gene calls are TRBV6-5 and TRBJ1-1, with unresolved D. CDR3 length: 12 amino acids. V lost 6 bases to trimming and J lost 5 bases, with 10 bases between them. Germline V gives CDR1 MNHEY, CDR2 SVGAGI. CDR3 coding DNA: TGTGCCAGCAGCCACACCGGGACTGAAGCTTTCTTT. Its protein product is CASSHTGTEAFF.

The rearrangement links TRBV2 to TRBJ2-7, with D perhaps matching TRBD2 (7 bases). This CDR3 is built from 15 residues. Germline CDR1 and CDR2: SNHLY and FYNNEI. Trimming cost V 7 bases and J 0 bases, with 16 bases left between them. The CDR3 sequence is CASKIGGADSYEQYF. DNA for the CDR3: TGTGCCAGCAAGATAGGGGGGGCCGACTCCTACGAGCAGTACTTC.

The chain combines TRBV28 with TRBJ1-4, with 10 bases aligning to TRBD1. Per the germline V gene, CDR1 is MDHEN and CDR2 is SYDVKM. The length of the CDR3 is 15 residues. V lost 5 bases and J lost 8; bases outside the gene matches: 8. The chain's CDR3 is CASSPGGQGREKLFF. For the CDR3, the DNA is TGTGCCAGCAGTCCAGGGGGACAGGGGAGGGAAAAACTGTTTTTT.